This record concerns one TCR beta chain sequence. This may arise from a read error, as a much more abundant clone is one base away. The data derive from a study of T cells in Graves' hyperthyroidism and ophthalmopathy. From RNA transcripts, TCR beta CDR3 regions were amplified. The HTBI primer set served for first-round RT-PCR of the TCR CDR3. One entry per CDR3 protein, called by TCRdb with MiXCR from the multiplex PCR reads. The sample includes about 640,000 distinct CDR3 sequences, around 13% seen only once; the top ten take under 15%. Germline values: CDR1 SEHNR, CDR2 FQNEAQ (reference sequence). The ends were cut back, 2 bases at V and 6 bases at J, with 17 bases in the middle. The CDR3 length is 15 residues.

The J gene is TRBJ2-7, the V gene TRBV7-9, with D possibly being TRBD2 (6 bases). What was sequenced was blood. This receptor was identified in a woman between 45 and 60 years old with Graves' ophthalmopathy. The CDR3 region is CASSLPSPGRGEQYF. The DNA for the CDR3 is TGTGCCAGCAGCTTACCCTCTCCCGGGAGAGGCGAGCAGTACTTC.